These T cell receptor beta chains were read from a single sample in a study of blood T cell repertoires in COVID-19. Using immunoSEQ multiplex PCR, the repertoire was profiled, and TCRdb retains in-frame clones only, with some absent. The profile shows around 37,000 clones, 87% of them singletons. The sample consisted of peripheral blood. These receptors originate from a man aged 50 to 60 with active or convalescent COVID-19. Each CDR3 is given without its conserved first and last residue.

TRBJ1-1	TRBV28	10	ASSFRGPEAF
TRBJ2-7	TRBV13	13	ASSSRLTTGDEQY
TRBJ2-1	TRBV7-2	14	ASSLAFSGSYNEQF
TRBJ2-3	TRBV4-1	12	ASSQVGAGDTQY
TRBJ2-5	TRBV6-5	12	ASRETDSPETQY
TRBJ2-7	TRBV28	14	ASSSYWDRRSYEQY
TRBJ2-7	TRBV7-9	12	ASSFAGGPYEQY
TRBJ2-1	TRBV20-1	14	SASGTSGRAYNEQF
TRBJ2-2	TRBV19	13	ASSITSPNTGELF
TRBJ2-7	TRBV7-2	16	ASSPGTSGSLISYEQY
TRBJ1-3	TRBV28	18	ASSFVVGTGKTAFGNTIY
TRBJ1-1	TRBV29-1	10	SVWGGNTEAF
TRBJ2-5	TRBV5-6	14	ASSLVGTGWEETQY
TRBJ1-6	TRBV30	11	AWTSELNSPLH
TRBJ2-7	TRBV11-2	13	ASSLGQGSQYEQY
TRBJ2-2	TRBV27	12	ASSQPGSTGELF
TRBJ2-3	TRBV5-6	12	ASSYGRARDTQY
TRBJ2-7	TRBV18	12	ASSPPQGYYEQY
TRBJ1-1	TRBV5-4	9	ASSGRGRAF
TRBJ2-3	TRBV7-9	12	ASSLDGNADTQY
TRBJ2-7	TRBV21-1	12	ASSKVGQSYEQY
TRBJ1-1	TRBV29-1	10	SVERRRTEAF
TRBJ2-5	TRBV9	13	ASSNLGGGEETQY
TRBJ2-1	TRBV5-8	14	ASSLLVVSSYNEQF
TRBJ2-7	TRBV5-8	14	ASSLARTSGSYEQY
TRBJ2-2	TRBV29-1	15	SVEEGSGTLGTGELF
TRBJ1-3	TRBV20-1	8	SAQDRTIY
TRBJ2-7	TRBV7-9	15	ASSLPSSPGFIYEQY
TRBJ2-2	TRBV4-3	19	ASSQDSPRTGGIVGTGELF